These 23 T cell receptor beta chains came from one sample sequenced in a study of cytomegalovirus exposure and HLA in healthy donors. The PCR ran on 60 Vbeta and 13 Jbeta primers. This table comes from immunoSEQ multiplex PCR, and its TCRdb copy is limited to in-frame clones, with some not included. The sample records over 100,000 clones, more than 75% being singletons. The sample comprised PBMCs. The source is a female donor in good health and CMV-seronegative.

The rearrangement uses TRBV7-2 and TRBJ2-3; 8 bases agree with TRBD2. The CDR3 runs 15 residues. The junction had 2 bases not matched to a gene; V was cut back by 1 base and J by 2 bases. Germline values: CDR1 SGHTA, CDR2 FQGNSA. Here the CDR3 DNA reads TGTGCCAGCAGCTTAGGAGCGGGGGACACAGATACGCAGTATTTT. It encodes CASSLGAGDTDTQYF.

The J gene is TRBJ1-6, the V gene TRBV25-1; D possibly corresponds to TRBD1 (6 bases). This CDR3 region has 15 residues. The germline CDR1 and CDR2 sequences are MGHDK and SYGVNS. V lost 4 bases, J lost 10 bases, and 17 bases lay in between. The CDR3 coding sequence is TGTGCCAGCAGTGGACCTGACAGGCCGGGATCACCCCTCCACTTT. As protein: CASSGPDRPGSPLHF.

The V call is TRBV6-4, the J call TRBJ2-4; 7 bases align to TRBD2. Losses at the gene ends were 5 bases for V and 4 bases for J; bases not matched to a gene: 5. CDR3 length: 14 residues. Germline CDR1 MRHNA, CDR2 SNTAGT. CDR3 protein: CASSLSSGKNIQYF. CDR3 bases: TGTGCCAGCAGTCTGTCTAGCGGAAAAAACATTCAGTACTTC.

The chain is built from TRBV7-2 and TRBJ1-1; D is possibly TRBD1 (6 bases). The CDR3 runs to 14 residues. Germline CDR1 is SGHTA and CDR2 is FQGNSA. The V end was cut by 8 bases, the J end by 3 bases, with 16 bases between. CDR3 sequence reads: CASSRGARDTEAFF. CDR3 coding DNA: TGTGCCAGCTCTCGGGGGGCGCGGGACACTGAAGCTTTCTTT. Together with reference TRBV7-2 and TRBJ1-1, the CDR3 gives the full variable domain: GAGVSQSPSNKVTEKGKDVELRCDPISGHTALYWYRQSLGQGLEFLIYFQGNSAPDKSGLPSDRFSAERTGGSVSTLTIQRTQQEDSAVYLCASSRGARDTEAFFGQGTRLTVV.

The rearrangement uses TRBV5-1 and TRBJ1-6; 7 bases line up with TRBD1. CDR1 is SGHRS and CDR2 is YFSETQ in the germline V gene. The V gene end was trimmed by 0 bases and the J gene end by 10 bases; junction bases not matched to a gene: 10. This CDR3 has 16 amino acids. DNA of the CDR3: TGCGCCAGCAGCTTGGCCACAGGGGAACAAGGCTCACCCCTCCACTTT. It codes for CASSLATGEQGSPLHF.

The J gene is TRBJ1-2, the V gene TRBV5-5, with D perhaps matching TRBD1 (5 bases). The CDR3 spans 12 residues. The V gene lost 4 bases and the J gene lost 5 bases, with 9 bases spanning the gap. Germline lookup yields CDR1 SGHKS and CDR2 YYEKEE (reference sequence). The CDR3 here is CASSLTDYGYTF. CDR3 DNA sequence: TGTGCCAGCAGCCTGACAGATTATGGCTACACCTTC. Based on the CDR3 plus reference TRBV5-5 and TRBJ1-2, the full variable domain is DAGVTQSPTHLIKTRGQQVTLRCSPISGHKSVSWYQQVLGQGPQFIFQYYEKEERGRGNFPDRFSARQFPNYSSELNVNALLLGDSALYLCASSLTDYGYTFGSGTRLTVV.

V and J are TRBV5-6 and TRBJ1-1; D is ambiguous. CDR1 is SGHDT and CDR2 is YYEEEE in the germline V gene. The CDR3 totals 13 residues. Trimming pared 2 bases from V and 5 bases from J, leaving 10 bases between. The CDR3 is CASSFLKPTEAFF. CDR3 coding DNA: TGTGCCAGCAGCTTTCTCAAGCCGACTGAAGCTTTCTTT.

The rearrangement links TRBV19 to TRBJ2-3; tentative D call: TRBD1 (5 bases). Per germline, CDR1 LNHDA and CDR2 SQIVND (reference sequence). Deletions cut 3 bases from V and 10 bases from J, with 23 bases between. The CDR3 spans 16 residues. CDR3 DNA sequence: TGTGCCAGTAGTATTGGTCGGGCAGGGTCCCGGCTAGCGCAGTATTTT. Protein sequence: CASSIGRAGSRLAQYF.

The rearrangement links TRBV9 to TRBJ2-1, with 7 bases identical to TRBD2. CDR3 size: 15 residues. With V trimmed by 1 base and J by 3 bases, 4 bases remained unmatched. CDR1 SGDLS and CDR2 YYNGEE come from the germline V gene. The CDR3 coding sequence is TGTGCCAGCAGCGTACGGGGGGACGGCTACAATGAGCAGTTCTTC. Translated: CASSVRGDGYNEQFF.

The rearrangement uses TRBV4-1 and TRBJ2-1, with 8 bases that match TRBD2. The V and J ends lost 4 bases and 3 bases, in that order; junction bases with no gene match: 8. Per the germline V gene, CDR1 is MGHRA and CDR2 is YSYEKL. The CDR3 length is 16 residues. As DNA, the CDR3 is TGCGCCAGCAGCCCCCAGCGGGAGCTTAACTACAATGAGCAGTTCTTC. This translates into CASSPQRELNYNEQFF.

This chain uses TRBV30 with TRBJ2-7, with a weak D call TRBD2 (5 bases). V was cut by 6 bases and J by 3 bases, with 12 bases left in between. This CDR3 is 12 amino acids long. Germline assignment: CDR1 GTSNPN and CDR2 SVGIG (reference sequence). As DNA, the CDR3 is TGTGCCTGTACTAGGGCCGGCTACGAGCAGTACTTC. As protein: CACTRAGYEQYF.

The chain couples TRBV7-3 to TRBJ1-1; tentatively, D is TRBD1 (6 bases). CDR1 is SGHTA, CDR2 FQGTGA, per germline. V shed 2 bases and J shed 2 bases, with 12 bases lying between them. The CDR3 is 15 residues long. CDR3 sequence: CASSLGGAENTEAFF. CDR3 in DNA: TGTGCCAGCAGCTTAGGGGGGGCGGAAAACACTGAAGCTTTCTTT.

This clone was counted only a few times. The chain uses TRBV25-1 and TRBJ2-7; 11 bases line up with TRBD1. CDR3 length: 14 amino acids. The V segment lost 1 base and the J segment 6 bases; nucleotides outside the gene matches: 2. Germline CDR1 reads MGHDK; CDR2 reads SYGVNS. CDR3 nucleotides: TGTGCCAGCAGTGAATGGACAGGGGGCCGCGAGCAGTACTTC. Translation: CASSEWTGGREQYF.

This clone was detected only a few times. The rearrangement uses TRBV7-2 and TRBJ2-1, with D possibly being TRBD1 (5 bases). Germline V CDR1 and CDR2: SGHTA, FQGNSA. The CDR3 sequence is 15 residues long. Trimming shortened V by 0 bases and J by 8 bases, and 14 bases separated the two germline ends. The CDR3 here is CASSLARLGVHEQFF. In DNA, the CDR3 is TGTGCCAGCAGCTTAGCGAGGCTAGGGGTCCATGAGCAGTTCTTC.

The genes are TRBV2 and TRBJ1-1, with D possibly being TRBD1 (6 bases). Germline V lookup: CDR1 SNHLY, CDR2 FYNNEI. Trimming removed 9 bases at V and 1 base at J, with 12 bases between. The CDR3 has 13 residues. The chain's CDR3 is CASSNRENTEAFF. The CDR3 DNA is TGTGCCAGTTCGAACAGGGAGAACACTGAAGCTTTCTTT.

This rearrangement joins TRBV19 to TRBJ1-4, with TRBD1 matching over 11 bases. The germline V gene has CDR1 LNHDA and CDR2 SQIVND (reference sequence). The CDR3 extends over 15 amino acids. V was pared by 5 bases and J by 5 bases, with 4 bases of the junction left unmatched. This CDR3 is CASSSRDRGNEKLFF. CDR3 in DNA: TGTGCCAGTAGTTCTAGGGACAGGGGGAATGAAAAACTGTTTTTT.

The rearrangement links TRBV5-4 to TRBJ1-1; D gene ambiguous. The CDR3 has 13 residues. Between the trimmed V and J ends, which lost 2 bases and 0 bases, there was a span of 5 bases. Germline-derived CDR1 and CDR2 are SGHNT and YYREEE (reference sequence). For the CDR3, the DNA is TGTGCCAGCAGCTTTCGGGTGAACACTGAAGCTTTCTTT. This encodes CASSFRVNTEAFF.

This chain links TRBV6-6 with TRBJ2-5, with 7 bases lining up with TRBD1. The CDR3 contains 14 residues. The germline V gene encodes CDR1 MNHNY and CDR2 SVGAGI (reference sequence). V lost 6 bases to trimming and J lost 5 bases; unmatched junction nucleotides: 9. The CDR3 nucleotides read TGTGCCAGCAGCCGTTCGACAGGGCAGGAGACCCAGTACTTC. Translating it yields CASSRSTGQETQYF.

In this sample, this clone turned up a few times. The chain links TRBV9 to TRBJ2-1, with 13 bases lining up with TRBD2. CDR1 is SGDLS, CDR2 YYNGEE, per germline. The V segment lost 4 bases and the J segment 6 bases; nucleotides outside the gene matches: 7. CDR3 length equals 16 residues. In DNA, the CDR3 is TGTGCCAGCAGCTCCTTGACTAGCGGGAGGCTCAATGAGCAGTTCTTC. This codes for CASSSLTSGRLNEQFF.

The chain joins TRBV4-1 to TRBJ1-5; no clear D. Trimming shortened V by 0 bases and J by 0 bases, and 9 bases separated the two germline ends. CDR3 length: 16 amino acids. Germline V gene sequence: CDR1 MGHRA, CDR2 YSYEKL. The CDR3 region has the DNA TGCGCCAGCAGCCAAGAGGCGGATTATAGCAATCAGCCCCAGCATTTT. Amino acid sequence: CASSQEADYSNQPQHF.

The chain employs TRBV6-6 and TRBJ2-7, with TRBD1 identical over 9 bases. Germline-derived CDR1 and CDR2 are MNHNY and SVGAGI (reference sequence). The ends lost 4 bases at V and 3 bases at J; junction bases unmatched: 4. CDR3 size: 14 residues. The CDR3 bases are TGTGCCAGCAGTTCGGGACAGGGAAGCTACGAGCAGTACTTC. Its translation: CASSSGQGSYEQYF.

In this sample, this clone turned up a few times. For the CDR3, the DNA is TGTGCCAGCAGTACCTCCGGTCGGGCTGAAGCTTTCTTT. Translating it yields CASSTSGRAEAFF. The rearrangement links TRBV28 to TRBJ1-1; D uncertain. CDR3 length equals 13 residues. Between the trimmed V and J ends, which lost 5 bases and 6 bases, there was a span of 13 bases. Germline V gives CDR1 MDHEN, CDR2 SYDVKM.

This rearrangement joins TRBV28 to TRBJ1-4; 8 nucleotides agree with TRBD1. Germline-derived CDR1 and CDR2 are MDHEN and SYDVKM. The V segment lost 4 bases and the J segment 8 bases; nucleotides outside the gene matches: 9. This CDR3 comprises 15 residues. The CDR3 loop is CASSSPGTGREKLFF. CDR3 bases: TGTGCCAGCAGTTCGCCCGGGACAGGTCGAGAAAAACTGTTTTTT.